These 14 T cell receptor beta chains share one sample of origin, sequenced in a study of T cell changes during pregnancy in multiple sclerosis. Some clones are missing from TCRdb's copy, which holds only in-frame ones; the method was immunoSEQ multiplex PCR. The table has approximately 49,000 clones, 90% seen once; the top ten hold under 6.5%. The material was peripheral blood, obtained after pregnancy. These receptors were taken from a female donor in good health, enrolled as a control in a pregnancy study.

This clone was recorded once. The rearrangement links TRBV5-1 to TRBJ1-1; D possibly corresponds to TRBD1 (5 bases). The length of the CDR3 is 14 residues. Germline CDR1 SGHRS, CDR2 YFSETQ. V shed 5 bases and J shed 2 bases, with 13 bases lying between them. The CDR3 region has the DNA TGCGCCAGCAGAAGTTCGGACACCAACACTGAAGCTTTCTTT. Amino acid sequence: CASRSSDTNTEAFF.

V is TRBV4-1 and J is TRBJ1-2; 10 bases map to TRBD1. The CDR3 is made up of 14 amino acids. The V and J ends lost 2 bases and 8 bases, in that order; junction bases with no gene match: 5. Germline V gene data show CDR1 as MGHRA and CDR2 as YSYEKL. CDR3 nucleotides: TGCGCCAGCAGCCAAAGACAGGGGGCGGTGGGCTACACCTTC. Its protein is CASSQRQGAVGYTF.

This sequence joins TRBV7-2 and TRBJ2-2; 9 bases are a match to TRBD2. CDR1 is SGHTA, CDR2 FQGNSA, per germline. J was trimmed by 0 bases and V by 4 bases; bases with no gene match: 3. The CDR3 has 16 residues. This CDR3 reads CASSSTSGTNTGELFF. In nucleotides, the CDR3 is TGTGCCAGCAGCTCGACTAGCGGAACGAACACCGGGGAGCTGTTTTTT.

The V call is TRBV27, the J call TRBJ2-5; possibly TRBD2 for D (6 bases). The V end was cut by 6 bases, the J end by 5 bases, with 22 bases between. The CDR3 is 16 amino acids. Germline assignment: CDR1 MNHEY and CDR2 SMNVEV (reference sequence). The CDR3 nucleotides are TGTGCCAGCAGCCCCAAAGGGACTCGGGTTCTGGAGACCCAGTACTTC. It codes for CASSPKGTRVLETQYF.

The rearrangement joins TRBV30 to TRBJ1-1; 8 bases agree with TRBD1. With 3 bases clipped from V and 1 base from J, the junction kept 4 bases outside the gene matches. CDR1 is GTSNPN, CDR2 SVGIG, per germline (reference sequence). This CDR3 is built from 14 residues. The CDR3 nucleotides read TGTGCCTGGAGCCATACAGGGGGGAACACTGAAGCTTTCTTT. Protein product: CAWSHTGGNTEAFF.

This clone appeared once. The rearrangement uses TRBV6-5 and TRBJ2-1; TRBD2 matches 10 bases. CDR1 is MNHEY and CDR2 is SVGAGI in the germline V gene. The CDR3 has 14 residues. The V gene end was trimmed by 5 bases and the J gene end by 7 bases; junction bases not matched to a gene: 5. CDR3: CASSRLAGANEQFF. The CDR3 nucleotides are TGTGCCAGCAGTCGGCTAGCGGGAGCTAATGAGCAGTTCTTC.

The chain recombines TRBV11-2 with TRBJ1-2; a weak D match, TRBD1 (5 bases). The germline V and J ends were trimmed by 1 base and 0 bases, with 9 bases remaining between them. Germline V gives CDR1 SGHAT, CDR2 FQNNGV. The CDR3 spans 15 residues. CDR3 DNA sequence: TGTGCCAGCAGCTTAGTTGACAGACCTAACTATGGCTACACCTTC. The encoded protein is CASSLVDRPNYGYTF.

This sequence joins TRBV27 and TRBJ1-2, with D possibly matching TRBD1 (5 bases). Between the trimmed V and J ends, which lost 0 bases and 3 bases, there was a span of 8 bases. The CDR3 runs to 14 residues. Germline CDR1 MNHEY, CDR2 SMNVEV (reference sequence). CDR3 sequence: CASSLSQGYYGYTF. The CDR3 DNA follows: TGTGCCAGCAGTTTATCCCAGGGCTACTATGGCTACACCTTC.

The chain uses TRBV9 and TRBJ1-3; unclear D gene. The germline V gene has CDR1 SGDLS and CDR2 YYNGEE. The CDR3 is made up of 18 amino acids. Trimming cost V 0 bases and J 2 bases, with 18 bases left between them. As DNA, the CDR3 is TGTGCCAGCAGCGTAGCTGCCCAGGCGATTCAAACTGGAAACACCATATATTTT. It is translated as CASSVAAQAIQTGNTIYF.

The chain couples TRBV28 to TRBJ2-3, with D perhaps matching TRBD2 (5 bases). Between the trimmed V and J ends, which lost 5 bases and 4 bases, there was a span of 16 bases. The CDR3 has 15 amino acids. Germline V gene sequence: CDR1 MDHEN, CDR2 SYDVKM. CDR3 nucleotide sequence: TGTGCCAGCAGTCCCCTATTTAGCGCCCCAGATACGCAGTATTTT. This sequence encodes CASSPLFSAPDTQYF.

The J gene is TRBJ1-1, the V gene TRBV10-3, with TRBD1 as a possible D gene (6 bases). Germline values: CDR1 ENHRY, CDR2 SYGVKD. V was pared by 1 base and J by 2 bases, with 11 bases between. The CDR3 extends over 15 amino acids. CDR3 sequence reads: CAISELPDSNTEAFF. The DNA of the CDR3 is TGTGCCATCAGTGAGTTACCGGACAGTAACACTGAAGCTTTCTTT.

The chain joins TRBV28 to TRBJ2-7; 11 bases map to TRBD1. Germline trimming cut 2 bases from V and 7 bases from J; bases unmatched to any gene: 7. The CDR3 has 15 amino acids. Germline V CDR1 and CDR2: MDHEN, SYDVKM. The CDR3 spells CASSLVGQGAREQYF. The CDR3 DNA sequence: TGTGCCAGCAGTTTAGTTGGACAGGGGGCAAGGGAGCAGTACTTC.

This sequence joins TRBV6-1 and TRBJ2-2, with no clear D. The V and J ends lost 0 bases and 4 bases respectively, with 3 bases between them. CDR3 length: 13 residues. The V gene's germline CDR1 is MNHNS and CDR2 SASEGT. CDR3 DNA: TGTGCCAGCAGTGAAGCCAGCACCGGGGAGCTGTTTTTT. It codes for CASSEASTGELFF.

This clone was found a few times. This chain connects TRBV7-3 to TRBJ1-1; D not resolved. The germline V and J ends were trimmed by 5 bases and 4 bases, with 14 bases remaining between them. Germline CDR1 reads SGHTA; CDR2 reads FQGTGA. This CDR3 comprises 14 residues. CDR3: CASSPVGGSTEAFF. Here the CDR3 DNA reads TGTGCCAGCAGCCCTGTGGGAGGGAGCACTGAAGCTTTCTTT.